The 5 T cell receptor beta chains below all came from one sample that was sequenced in a study of blood T cell repertoires in COVID-19. Clones were read by immunoSEQ multiplex PCR, and TCRdb kept only the in-frame ones, dropping some. Of more than 100,000 clones in the sample, about 88% were seen once. The sample consisted of peripheral blood. All receptors derive from a human donor in a cohort sampled during active COVID-19.

The chain is built from TRBV5-1 and TRBJ2-1, with TRBD2 identical over 14 bases. The germline V gene encodes CDR1 SGHRS and CDR2 YFSETQ. The length of the CDR3 is 20 residues. Losses at the gene ends were 5 bases for V and 3 bases for J; bases not matched to a gene: 16. The CDR3 here is CASRELTSGGAGGLYNEQFF. The CDR3 bases are TGCGCCAGCAGGGAACTGACTAGCGGGGGGGCCGGAGGTCTCTACAATGAGCAGTTCTTC.

The J gene is TRBJ2-5, the V gene TRBV5-1, with a weak D call TRBD2 (6 bases). Trimming took 0 bases from V and 2 from J, leaving 11 bases between them. The germline V gene has CDR1 SGHRS and CDR2 YFSETQ. This CDR3 contains 15 residues. The CDR3 coding sequence is TGCGCCAGCAGCTTGGCTCCGGGAGTTCAAGAGACCCAGTACTTC. This codes for CASSLAPGVQETQYF.

The V gene is TRBV12-3 or TRBV12-4, the J gene TRBJ2-7, with a tentative D call TRBD2 (7 bases). This CDR3 spans 13 amino acids. The V end was cut by 4 bases, the J end by 7 bases, with 14 bases between. In nucleotides, the CDR3 is TGTGCCAGCAGTTGGGGAGGGGGGTTGGAGCAGTACTTC. This translates into CASSWGGGLEQYF.

The V and J genes are TRBV6-5 and TRBJ2-1; D possibly corresponds to TRBD1 (6 bases). Germline assignment: CDR1 MNHEY and CDR2 SVGAGI. With 6 bases removed from V and 4 bases from J, the gap between germline ends came to 13 bases. The CDR3 sequence is 14 residues long. CDR3: CASRPYGQYNEQFF. The DNA for the CDR3 is TGTGCCAGCAGACCCTATGGACAGTACAATGAGCAGTTCTTC.

The genes are TRBV28 and TRBJ2-3; 9 bases fit TRBD2. The CDR3 spans 16 residues. J was trimmed by 5 bases and V by 6 bases; bases with no gene match: 12. CDR1 and CDR2 from the germline V gene are MDHEN and SYDVKM. CDR3 in amino acids: CASSRRASGVLDTQYF. The CDR3 nucleotides are TGTGCCAGCAGCCGAAGGGCTAGCGGGGTTCTAGATACGCAGTATTTT.